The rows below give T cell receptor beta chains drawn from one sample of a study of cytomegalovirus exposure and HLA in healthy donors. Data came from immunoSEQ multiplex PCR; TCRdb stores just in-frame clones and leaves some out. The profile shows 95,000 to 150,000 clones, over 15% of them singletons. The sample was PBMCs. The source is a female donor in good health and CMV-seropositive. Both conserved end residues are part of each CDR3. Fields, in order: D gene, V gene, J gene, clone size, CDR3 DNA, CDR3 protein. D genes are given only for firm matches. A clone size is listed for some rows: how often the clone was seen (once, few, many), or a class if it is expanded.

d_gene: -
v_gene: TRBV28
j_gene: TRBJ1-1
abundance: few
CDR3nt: TGTGCCAGCAGCCTCGAGTCTGAAGCTTTCTTT
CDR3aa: CASSLESEAFF

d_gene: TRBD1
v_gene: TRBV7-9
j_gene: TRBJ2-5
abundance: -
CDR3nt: TGTGCCAGCAGCTTAGTAGCGTGGGACAGGGGGAGTCAGGAGACCCAGTACTTC
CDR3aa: CASSLVAWDRGSQETQYF

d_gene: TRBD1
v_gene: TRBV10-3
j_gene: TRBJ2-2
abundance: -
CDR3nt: TGTGCCATCAGTCGACAGGGATTAAACACCGGGGAGCTGTTTTTT
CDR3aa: CAISRQGLNTGELFF

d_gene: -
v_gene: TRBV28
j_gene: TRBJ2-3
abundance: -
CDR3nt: TGTGCCAGCAGTGTGGGCGGGGCCGACACAGATACGCAGTATTTT
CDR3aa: CASSVGGADTDTQYF

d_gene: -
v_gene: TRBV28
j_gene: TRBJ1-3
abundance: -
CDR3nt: TGTGCCAGCAGTGTGGGGGACACTCTTGGCTCTGGAAACACCATATATTTT
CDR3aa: CASSVGDTLGSGNTIYF

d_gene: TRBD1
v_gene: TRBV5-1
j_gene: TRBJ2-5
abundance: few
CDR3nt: TGCGCCAGCAGCTGGACAGGGGGAGGAGAGACCCAGTACTTC
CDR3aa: CASSWTGGGETQYF

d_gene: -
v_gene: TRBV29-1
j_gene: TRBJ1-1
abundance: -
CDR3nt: TGCAGCGTTGAGATGACGGGGATGGGGAACACTGAAGCTTTCTTT
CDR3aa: CSVEMTGMGNTEAFF

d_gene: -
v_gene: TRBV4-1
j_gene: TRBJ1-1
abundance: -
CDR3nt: TGCGCCAGCAGCAGCCGGGTCCCGGAAGAAGCTTTCTTT
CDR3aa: CASSSRVPEEAFF

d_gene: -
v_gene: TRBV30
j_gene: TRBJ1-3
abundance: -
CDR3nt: TGTGCCTGTGGACAGCGACAGCTCAGAAACACCATATATTTT
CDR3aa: CACGQRQLRNTIYF

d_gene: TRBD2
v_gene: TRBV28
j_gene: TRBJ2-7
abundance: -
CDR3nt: TGTGCCACCGAGACTAGCGGGGCCTACGAGCAGTACTTC
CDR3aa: CATETSGAYEQYF

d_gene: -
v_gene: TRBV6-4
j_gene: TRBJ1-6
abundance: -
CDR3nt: TGTGCCAGCAGTCCAAACCCAGACGGCGGAGATTCACCCCTCCACTTT
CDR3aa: CASSPNPDGGDSPLHF

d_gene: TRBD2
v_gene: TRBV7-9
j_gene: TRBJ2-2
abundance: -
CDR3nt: TGTGCCAGCAGCTCCACGGGGACTAATAACACCGGGGAGCTGTTTTTT
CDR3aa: CASSSTGTNNTGELFF

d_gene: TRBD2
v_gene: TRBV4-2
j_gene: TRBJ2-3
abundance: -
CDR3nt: TGTGCCAGCAGCCGGACTAGCGGGAGTGGTACAGATACGCAGTATTTT
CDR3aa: CASSRTSGSGTDTQYF

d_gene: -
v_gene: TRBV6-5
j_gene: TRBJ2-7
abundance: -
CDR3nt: TGTGCCAGCAGTCCGCTAGAACGCTACGAGCAGTACTTC
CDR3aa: CASSPLERYEQYF

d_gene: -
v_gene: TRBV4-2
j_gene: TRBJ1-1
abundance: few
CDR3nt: TGTGCCAGCAGCCTCCGGGGGGTCCCTGAAGCTTTCTTT
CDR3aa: CASSLRGVPEAFF

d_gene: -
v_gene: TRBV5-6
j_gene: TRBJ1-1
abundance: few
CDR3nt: TGTGCCAGCAGCTTCGGGGGAATGGTGAACACTGAAGCTTTCTTT
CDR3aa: CASSFGGMVNTEAFF

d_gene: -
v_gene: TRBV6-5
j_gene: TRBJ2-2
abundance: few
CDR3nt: TGTGCCAGCAGTACGGGACTTTTGAACACCGGGGAGCTGTTTTTT
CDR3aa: CASSTGLLNTGELFF

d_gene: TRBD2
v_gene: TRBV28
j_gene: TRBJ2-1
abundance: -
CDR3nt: TGTGCCAGCAGTTTATGGGGCGGGAGATCTAATGAGCAGTTCTTC
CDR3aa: CASSLWGGRSNEQFF

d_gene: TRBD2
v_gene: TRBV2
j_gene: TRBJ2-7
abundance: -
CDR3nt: TGTGCCACCGATGATCGGCACGCGGGAGAGGGTCAGACGTACTTC
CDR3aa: CATDDRHAGEGQTYF

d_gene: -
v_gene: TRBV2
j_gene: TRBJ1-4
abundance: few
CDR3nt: TGTGCCAGCAGACCGACAGGTGGAAATGAAAAACTGTTTTTT
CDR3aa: CASRPTGGNEKLFF

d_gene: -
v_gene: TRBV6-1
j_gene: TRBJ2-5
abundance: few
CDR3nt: TGTGCCAGCAGTGTGGGGGGCCAAGAGACCCAGTACTTC
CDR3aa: CASSVGGQETQYF

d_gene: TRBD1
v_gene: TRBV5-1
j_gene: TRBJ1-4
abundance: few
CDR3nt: TGCGCCAGTAAAATACAGGGGGCGCATGAAAAACTGTTTTTT
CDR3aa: CASKIQGAHEKLFF

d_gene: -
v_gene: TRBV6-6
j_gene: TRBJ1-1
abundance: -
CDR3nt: TGTGCCAGCAGGGGGCGGGGAGTCACCACTGAAGCTTTCTTT
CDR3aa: CASRGRGVTTEAFF